Listed here are 27 T cell receptor beta chains from one sample, sequenced in a study of shared clonotypes between healthy human individuals. Libraries were prepared by immunoSEQ multiplex PCR; TCRdb keeps only in-frame clonotypes and omits some of them. The sample lists about 660,000 clones, around 74% occurring once. The sequencing sample was made of memory CD4+ T cells sorted from blood. Subset specified: CD45RA-negative fraction. The receptors stem from a woman aged 30 to 39 in good health.

The V gene is TRBV5-1, the J gene TRBJ2-7; 16 bases align to TRBD2. The CDR3 is 16 residues long. Germline V CDR1 and CDR2: SGHRS, YFSETQ. V gave up 4 bases and J gave up 7 bases; unmatched junction bases: 8. In DNA, the CDR3 is TGCGCCAGCAGCCCTGGGACGGGACTAGCGGGAGGGGAGCAGTACTTC. It specifies CASSPGTGLAGGEQYF.

This rearrangement joins TRBV5-6 to TRBJ2-5; D unresolved. Germline-derived CDR1 and CDR2 are SGHDT and YYEEEE. Trimming removed 4 bases from V and 2 bases from J, with 9 bases in between. This CDR3 contains 13 residues. The DNA for the CDR3 is TGTGCCAGCAGCCCGGACCGTCAAGAGACCCAGTACTTC. Translation gives CASSPDRQETQYF.

The chain links TRBV5-1 to TRBJ1-4, with 7 positions matching TRBD1. The CDR3 spans 17 residues. Germline CDR1 and CDR2: SGHRS and YFSETQ. J lost 3 bases, V lost 3 bases, and 11 bases had no gene match. CDR3 sequence: CASSSGQRHWANEKLFF. CDR3 DNA: TGCGCCAGCAGCTCGGGACAGCGACACTGGGCTAATGAAAAACTGTTTTTT.

The genes are TRBV4-2 and TRBJ2-7, with 12 bases that match TRBD1. The CDR3 runs to 15 residues. V trimming: 5 bases; J trimming: 7 bases; junction bases outside the gene matches: 9. Germline V gene sequence: CDR1 LGHNA, CDR2 YNFKEQ. This chain's CDR3 is CASSSSGTGGLEQYF. CDR3 sequence (DNA): TGTGCCAGCAGCTCTTCCGGGACAGGGGGCCTTGAGCAGTACTTC.

This chain joins TRBV9 and TRBJ2-5; D is perhaps TRBD1 or TRBD2 (6 bases each). V was clipped by 1 base and J by 5 bases, with 12 bases between them. The germline V gene encodes CDR1 SGDLS and CDR2 YYNGEE. This CDR3 has 14 amino acids. CDR3 in DNA: TGTGCCAGCAGCGTAAGATGGAGGGGGGAGACCCAGTACTTC. It is translated as CASSVRWRGETQYF.

The sample holds a few counts of this clone. This rearrangement joins TRBV7-2 to TRBJ2-2; no definite D call. Deletions cut 5 bases from V and 3 bases from J, with 16 bases between. The germline gives CDR1 SGHTA, CDR2 FQGNSA. The CDR3 is 16 residues long. This CDR3 reads CASSVHYTPDTGELFF. As DNA, the CDR3 is TGTGCCAGCAGCGTCCATTACACGCCAGACACCGGGGAGCTGTTTTTT.

V gene TRBV4-1 combines with J gene TRBJ2-5; TRBD2 is a possible D gene (5 bases). This CDR3 region has 15 residues. V was pared by 4 bases and J by 2 bases, with 14 bases between. Germline CDR1 reads MGHRA; CDR2 reads YSYEKL. The DNA for the CDR3 is TGCGCCAGCAGCCCGGGCCCCGGGAAGCAAGAGACCCAGTACTTC. Translating it yields CASSPGPGKQETQYF.

Comments on this clone: One base away lies a much larger clone, so this may be a sequencing read error. Other DNA sequences in this specimen translate into the identical CDR3. The chain links TRBV5-1 to TRBJ2-1, with a possible D match to TRBD1 (7 bases). The V gene lost 2 bases and the J gene lost 4 bases, with 10 bases spanning the gap. The CDR3 covers 14 residues. Looked up from germline, CDR1 is SGHRS and CDR2 is YFSETQ. This CDR3 is CASSLSGGYNEQFF. DNA of the CDR3: TGCGCCAGCAGCTTATCAGGGGGGTACAATGAGCAGTTCTTC.

This sequence joins TRBV5-1 and TRBJ2-3; 7 bases are shared with TRBD1. V trimming: 0 bases; J trimming: 4 bases; junction bases outside the gene matches: 5. CDR1 SGHRS and CDR2 YFSETQ come from the germline V gene. CDR3 length: 15 residues. The CDR3 protein is CASSLGQGGPDTQYF. CDR3 DNA: TGCGCCAGCAGCTTGGGACAGGGTGGCCCAGATACGCAGTATTTT. The full variable domain, its missing parts supplied by reference TRBV5-1 and TRBJ2-3, is KAGVTQTPRYLIKTRGQQVTLSCSPISGHRSVSWYQQTPGQGLQFLFEYFSETQRNKGNFPGRFSGRQFSNSRSEMNVSTLELGDSALYLCASSLGQGGPDTQYFGPGTRLTVL.

This clone was observed many times. Other DNA sequences of this sample code for an identical CDR3. The gene calls are TRBV5-1 and TRBJ1-1, with D tentatively TRBD1 (5 bases). V was cut by 5 bases and J by 1 base, with 12 bases left in between. This CDR3 is built from 14 residues. Germline-derived CDR1 and CDR2 are SGHRS and YFSETQ. CDR3 sequence reads: CASRAGDRNTEAFF. The CDR3 nucleotides are TGCGCCAGCAGGGCCGGAGACAGGAACACTGAAGCTTTCTTT.

This clone was detected only once. V usage is TRBV5-4 and J usage is TRBJ2-5, with D perhaps TRBD2 (5 bases). V gave up 1 base and J gave up 0 bases, with 10 bases separating them. CDR3 length equals 15 residues. Germline V gene data show CDR1 as SGHNT and CDR2 as YYREEE (reference sequence). Here the CDR3 reads CASSLKRTYQETQYF. The CDR3 DNA is TGTGCCAGCAGCTTGAAGCGGACGTACCAAGAGACCCAGTACTTC.

Worth noting for this clone: The same CDR3 also results from other DNA sequences found in this sample. The chain combines TRBV7-2 with TRBJ1-5, with unresolved D. V lost 5 bases and J lost 1, with 9 bases in between. The CDR3 runs to 14 residues. From germline, CDR1 is SGHTA and CDR2 FQGNSA. In DNA form, the CDR3 reads TGTGCCAGCAGCCCGGACGGAAGCAATCAGCCCCAGCATTTT. Its translation: CASSPDGSNQPQHF.

In this sample, this clone turned up a few times. The rearrangement links TRBV27 to TRBJ1-5, with unresolved D. The V end lost 4 bases, the J end lost 6 bases, and 7 bases lay between the germline ends. This CDR3 spans 12 amino acids. Per the germline V gene, CDR1 is MNHEY and CDR2 is SMNVEV (reference sequence). The CDR3 coding sequence is TGTGCCAGCAGTTCGGGCGGTCAGCCCCAGCATTTT. It codes for CASSSGGQPQHF.

This clone was observed at least ten times. The V call is TRBV14, the J call TRBJ2-1; 12 bases agree with TRBD2. CDR1 and CDR2 from the germline V gene are SGHDN and FVKESK. Trimming removed 1 base from V and 6 bases from J; junction bases left unmatched: 16. This CDR3 contains 20 residues. Here the CDR3 reads CASSQGRLAGGPLTVNEQFF. In DNA form, the CDR3 reads TGTGCCAGCAGCCAAGGTAGGCTAGCGGGAGGGCCCCTGACCGTCAATGAGCAGTTCTTC.

This clone was detected only a few times. J is TRBJ1-4 and V is TRBV19, with D unclear. This CDR3 is built from 13 residues. Germline assignment: CDR1 LNHDA and CDR2 SQIVND (reference sequence). The ends were cut back, 4 bases at V and 6 bases at J, with 9 bases in the middle. The CDR3 sequence is CASSKTLDEKLFF. The CDR3 DNA reads as TGTGCCAGTAGTAAGACTTTAGATGAAAAACTGTTTTTT.

This sequence joins TRBV19 and TRBJ2-1; 11 nucleotides agree with TRBD2. This CDR3 is built from 21 residues. Germline V gene data show CDR1 as LNHDA and CDR2 as SQIVND (reference sequence). Trimming cost V 1 base and J 8 bases; bases outside gene matches: 22. The CDR3 sequence is CASSIAWYRSSGRSTLHEQFF. The CDR3 coding sequence is TGTGCCAGTAGTATAGCCTGGTATCGGTCTAGCGGGAGGTCCACACTCCATGAGCAGTTCTTC.

The chain couples TRBV5-1 to TRBJ2-5; TRBD1 matches at 7 bases. The CDR3 sequence is 14 residues long. From germline, CDR1 is SGHRS and CDR2 YFSETQ. V was clipped by 1 base and J by 4 bases; unmatched bases: 4. CDR3 in amino acids: CASSLKGAGETQYF. In DNA form, the CDR3 reads TGCGCCAGCAGCTTGAAGGGGGCGGGAGAGACCCAGTACTTC.

The rearrangement joins TRBV28 to TRBJ1-2; D gene ambiguous. This CDR3 is 15 amino acids long. V lost 4 bases and J lost 2, with 14 bases in between. Germline V gives CDR1 MDHEN, CDR2 SYDVKM. The CDR3 here is CASSSSAAWNYGYTF. CDR3 DNA: TGTGCCAGCAGTTCCTCGGCGGCATGGAACTATGGCTACACCTTC.

The rearrangement uses TRBV19 and TRBJ2-1; possibly TRBD2 for D (5 bases). Trimming pared 5 bases from V and 6 bases from J, leaving 8 bases between. CDR1 LNHDA and CDR2 SQIVND come from the germline V gene (reference sequence). The CDR3 is 12 amino acids. The CDR3 reads CASSLSGNEQFF. The CDR3 coding sequence is TGTGCCAGTAGTTTAAGCGGCAATGAGCAGTTCTTC.

This chain uses TRBV28 with TRBJ2-6; maybe TRBD2 (5 bases). The germline CDR1 and CDR2 sequences are MDHEN and SYDVKM. This CDR3 is 17 amino acids long. Trimming left V 6 bases short and J 4 bases short, with 19 bases between. The CDR3 DNA is TGTGCCAGCAGACCCGAGGGATTAGTTGGCGGGGCCAACGTCCTGACTTTC. Its protein is CASRPEGLVGGANVLTF.

The gene calls are TRBV7-2 and TRBJ2-7, with 9 bases that match TRBD1. CDR3 length: 14 residues. The ends lost 5 bases at V and 3 bases at J; junction bases unmatched: 5. Germline CDR1 SGHTA, CDR2 FQGNSA. The CDR3 region is CASSARQGDYEQYF. In DNA, the CDR3 is TGTGCCAGCAGCGCCAGACAGGGGGACTACGAGCAGTACTTC.

This clone came up a few times. This chain joins TRBV19 and TRBJ1-5, with 9 bases that match TRBD1. This CDR3 contains 14 residues. With 7 bases clipped from V and 1 base from J, the junction kept 2 bases outside the gene matches. The V gene's germline CDR1 is LNHDA and CDR2 SQIVND (reference sequence). The CDR3 region is CASMDRGSNQPQHF. CDR3 DNA: TGTGCCAGTATGGACAGGGGCAGCAATCAGCCCCAGCATTTT.

The chain carries TRBV6-4 and TRBJ2-1, with no clear D. The V end was cut by 2 bases, the J end by 0 bases, with 11 bases between. Germline V gene sequence: CDR1 MRHNA, CDR2 SNTAGT. The CDR3 spans 16 residues. CDR3 coding DNA: TGTGCCAGCAGTGACAGGGTCGAGAGCTCCTACAATGAGCAGTTCTTC. It yields the protein CASSDRVESSYNEQFF.

The chain carries TRBV5-4 and TRBJ2-3, with no clear D. With 7 bases removed from V and 4 bases from J, the gap between germline ends came to 13 bases. Germline V gene lookup returns CDR1 SGHNT and CDR2 YYREEE (reference sequence). This CDR3 contains 13 residues. DNA for the CDR3: TGTGCCAGCGCCCCTCAGTTGGCAGATACGCAGTATTTT. Its translation: CASAPQLADTQYF.

The rearrangement joins TRBV6-4 to TRBJ2-3; D gene ambiguous. This CDR3 is built from 15 residues. V was cut by 3 bases and J by 3 bases, with 13 bases left in between. Germline loops: CDR1 MRHNA, CDR2 SNTAGT. The CDR3 nucleotides read TGTGCCAGCAGTGAGTTAAGGAGACCTACAGATACGCAGTATTTT. Translating it yields CASSELRRPTDTQYF.

This clone was seen a few times. The J gene is TRBJ1-4, the V gene TRBV2, with 7 nucleotides matching TRBD1. The CDR3 is made up of 15 amino acids. J gave up 8 bases and V 6 bases, and 12 bases lay outside the gene matches. CDR1 is SNHLY, CDR2 FYNNEI, per germline. The CDR3 protein is CASREPGGLGEKLFF. The CDR3 coding sequence is TGTGCCAGCAGGGAGCCAGGGGGTCTGGGGGAAAAACTGTTTTTT.

The chain is built from TRBV27 and TRBJ2-5, with 11 bases identical to TRBD2. Germline trimming cut 6 bases from V and 5 bases from J; bases unmatched to any gene: 11. Germline CDR1 and CDR2: MNHEY and SMNVEV (reference sequence). This CDR3 has 16 amino acids. CDR3 bases: TGTGCCAGCAGCTTAGGGCTAGCGGGAGGCTGGGAGACCCAGTACTTC. Protein product: CASSLGLAGGWETQYF.